The 24 T cell receptor beta chains presented below share a single source sample, sequenced in a study of blood T cell repertoires in COVID-19. TCRdb's table, derived via immunoSEQ multiplex PCR, lists solely in-frame clones and lacks some. The sample carries approximately 240,000 clones, about 80% recorded once. The specimen was peripheral blood. The receptor source for this set is an elderly woman with active or convalescent COVID-19.

V usage is TRBV19 and J usage is TRBJ2-7; D may be TRBD2 (5 bases). Germline values: CDR1 LNHDA, CDR2 SQIVND (reference sequence). The germline V and J ends were trimmed by 3 bases and 2 bases, with 14 bases remaining between them. The CDR3 extends over 15 amino acids. The CDR3 sequence: CASSISRGSPYEQYF. DNA for the CDR3: TGTGCCAGTAGTATTTCCCGGGGAAGTCCCTACGAGCAGTACTTC.

A single count supports this clone. The chain combines TRBV24-1 with TRBJ1-4; TRBD1 agrees at 8 bases. Germline V CDR1 and CDR2: KGHDR, SFDVKD. The V gene end was trimmed by 3 bases and the J gene end by 7 bases; junction bases not matched to a gene: 6. This CDR3 contains 15 residues. Written as DNA, the CDR3 is TGTGCCACCAGTGATCGGACAGGGATGGGTGAAAAACTGTTTTTT. Amino acid sequence: CATSDRTGMGEKLFF.

This sequence joins TRBV5-1 and TRBJ2-3; 9 positions match TRBD1. The CDR3 loop spans 16 amino acids. V lost 1 base and J lost 0; bases outside the gene matches: 3. The germline V gene has CDR1 SGHRS and CDR2 YFSETQ. The CDR3 region has the DNA TGCGCCAGCAGCTTGCCTGGGACAGGGAGCACAGATACGCAGTATTTT. Its translation is CASSLPGTGSTDTQYF.

This chain uses TRBV9 with TRBJ1-1, with D unclear. Germline-derived CDR1 and CDR2 are SGDLS and YYNGEE. The CDR3 loop spans 14 amino acids. V was shortened by 0 bases and J by 4 bases, with 10 bases between the two germline ends. The CDR3 here is CASSVVVDRTEAFF. The CDR3 coding sequence is TGTGCCAGCAGCGTAGTGGTAGATCGCACTGAAGCTTTCTTT.

V usage is TRBV28 and J usage is TRBJ2-7, with 10 positions matching TRBD1. CDR1 MDHEN and CDR2 SYDVKM come from the germline V gene. V shed 5 bases, J shed 6 bases, and the junction held 7 bases outside the gene matches. The length of the CDR3 is 14 residues. DNA for the CDR3: TGTGCCAGCAGTCGGACAGGGGGGTCAGGCGAGCAGTACTTC. It specifies CASSRTGGSGEQYF.

In its sample, this clone was seen a few times. This sequence joins TRBV5-6 and TRBJ1-5; D is ambiguous. Germline V gene lookup returns CDR1 SGHDT and CDR2 YYEEEE. Trimming took 3 bases from V and 4 from J, leaving 17 bases between them. This CDR3 region has 16 residues. Here the CDR3 reads CASSYSAAETNQPQHF. CDR3 in DNA: TGTGCCAGCAGCTACTCGGCAGCGGAGACTAATCAGCCCCAGCATTTT.

The chain joins TRBV28 to TRBJ2-2; D is perhaps TRBD2 (6 bases). Germline V gene lookup returns CDR1 MDHEN and CDR2 SYDVKM. This CDR3 has 16 residues. With 2 bases removed from V and 1 base from J, the gap between germline ends came to 11 bases. This CDR3 is CASSLSRSGNTGELFF. The CDR3 DNA reads as TGTGCCAGCAGTTTAAGTCGTAGCGGGAACACCGGGGAGCTGTTTTTT. Complete variable domain (other parts from reference TRBV28 and TRBJ2-2): DVKVTQSSRYLVKRTGEKVFLECVQDMDHENMFWYRQDPGLGLRLIYFSYDVKMKEKGDIPEGYSVSREKKERFSLILESASTNQTSMYLCASSLSRSGNTGELFFGEGSRLTVL.

This chain connects TRBV2 to TRBJ1-3; no definite D call. Germline V gene data show CDR1 as SNHLY and CDR2 as FYNNEI. The V end lost 4 bases, the J end lost 0 bases, and 7 bases lay between the germline ends. The CDR3 is 14 amino acids. CDR3 DNA sequence: TGTGCCAGCAGTGTTAGGAGCTCTGGAAACACCATATATTTT. Protein product: CASSVRSSGNTIYF.

This clone has just a few counts. J is TRBJ1-1 and V is TRBV2, with D unclear. The ends were cut back, 3 bases at V and 4 bases at J, with 15 bases in the middle. The CDR3 covers 15 residues. CDR1 and CDR2 (germline): SNHLY, FYNNEI. CDR3 loop: CASSEAPAEITEAFF. CDR3 in DNA: TGTGCCAGCAGTGAGGCCCCCGCGGAGATCACTGAAGCTTTCTTT.

The chain is built from TRBV28 and TRBJ1-1; the D gene is possibly TRBD1 (5 bases). V was cut by 8 bases and J by 10 bases, with 20 bases left in between. Germline V gene sequence: CDR1 MDHEN, CDR2 SYDVKM. This CDR3 comprises 13 residues. CDR3 residues: CASRRGYSQRAFF. CDR3 nucleotide sequence: TGTGCCAGCCGGAGGGGTTATAGCCAGCGAGCTTTCTTT.

CDR3 sequence (DNA): TGTGCCAGCAGCTTAGAGGGTAGCGGCGCCTACGAGCAGTACTTC. Translation gives CASSLEGSGAYEQYF. The chain has TRBV7-2 and TRBJ2-7, with D possibly being TRBD2 (6 bases). Germline V gives CDR1 SGHTA, CDR2 FQGNSA. The germline V and J ends were trimmed by 1 base and 2 bases, with 12 bases remaining between them. This CDR3 has 15 amino acids.

This clone appeared a single time. J is TRBJ1-2 and V is TRBV2, with D uncertain. CDR1 is SNHLY and CDR2 is FYNNEI in the germline V gene. The CDR3 has 11 residues. The CDR3 reads CATTENYGYTF. In DNA, the CDR3 is TGTGCGACAACAGAGAACTATGGCTACACCTTC.

The rearrangement joins TRBV7-9 to TRBJ1-2; D call uncertain. Germline CDR1 and CDR2: SEHNR and FQNEAQ (reference sequence). This CDR3 contains 11 residues. Trimming pared 11 bases from V and 5 bases from J, leaving 12 bases between. The CDR3 reads CAAGETYGYTF. The CDR3 DNA reads TGTGCCGCCGGGGAGACTTATGGCTACACCTTC.

V and J are TRBV24-1 and TRBJ2-5; TRBD2 aligns across 10 bases. The junction had 7 bases not matched to a gene; V was cut back by 0 bases and J by 4 bases. Looked up from germline, CDR1 is KGHDR and CDR2 is SFDVKD. This CDR3 region has 17 residues. CDR3 coding DNA: TGTGCCACCAGTGATTTGGGTCCTAGCGGGAGCGGAGAGACCCAGTACTTC. The encoded protein is CATSDLGPSGSGETQYF.

This sequence joins TRBV18 and TRBJ2-1; 13 bases fit TRBD2. Germline trimming cut 3 bases from V and 7 bases from J; bases unmatched to any gene: 6. This CDR3 is 16 amino acids long. CDR1 and CDR2 from the germline V gene are KGHSH and LQKENI. CDR3 nucleotide sequence: TGTGCCAGCTCACCCGGACTAGCGGGAGTTTCGAATGAGCAGTTCTTC. Translation gives CASSPGLAGVSNEQFF.

The chain joins TRBV6-5 to TRBJ1-5, with D maybe TRBD1 (5 bases). Germline CDR1 is MNHEY and CDR2 is SVGAGI. Trimming stripped 7 bases from V and 5 bases from J, with 9 bases between. This CDR3 region has 12 residues. CDR3 residues: CASTGNYQPQHF. CDR3 DNA: TGTGCCAGCACAGGGAACTATCAGCCCCAGCATTTT.

The rearrangement uses TRBV11-2 and TRBJ2-1; 7 nucleotides align to TRBD1. CDR1 and CDR2 (germline): SGHAT, FQNNGV. The trim removed 5 bases at V and 7 bases at J, leaving 5 bases unmatched. CDR3 size: 13 residues. The CDR3 loop is CASSRDRGNEQFF. CDR3 DNA: TGTGCCAGCAGCCGGGACAGAGGGAATGAGCAGTTCTTC.

In its sample, this clone was seen a few times. This sequence joins TRBV7-6 and TRBJ2-3; 8 nucleotides align to TRBD1. The CDR3 runs to 16 residues. Germline assignment: CDR1 SGHVS and CDR2 FNYEAQ. V shed 0 bases, J shed 1 base, and the junction held 3 bases outside the gene matches. In nucleotides, the CDR3 is TGTGCCAGCAGCTTAGCGCGGGGACAGGGCACAGATACGCAGTATTTT. It translates to CASSLARGQGTDTQYF.

V usage is TRBV28 and J usage is TRBJ1-2; no firm D call. Germline V lookup: CDR1 MDHEN, CDR2 SYDVKM. Trimming removed 4 bases from V and 4 bases from J, with 10 bases in between. This CDR3 region has 13 residues. The CDR3 DNA follows: TGTGCCAGCAGTTCCCTAAGCGCCTATGGCTACACCTTC. Its translation is CASSSLSAYGYTF.

The rearrangement links TRBV12-3 or TRBV12-4 to TRBJ1-5; 10 bases fit TRBD1. The junction had 5 bases not matched to a gene; V was cut back by 8 bases and J by 7 bases. The CDR3 has 13 residues. The CDR3 loop reads CASRQGAQQPQHF. DNA for the CDR3: TGTGCCAGCCGACAGGGGGCCCAACAGCCCCAGCATTTT.

This chain connects TRBV7-9 to TRBJ2-7; a weak D match, TRBD1 (5 bases). CDR3 length: 16 amino acids. V shed 5 bases and J shed 4 bases, with 21 bases lying between them. Germline CDR1 is SEHNR and CDR2 is FQNEAQ (reference sequence). The CDR3 region has the DNA TGTGCCAGCAGCCCCCTAGGGGTCTCGAACGATTACGAGCAGTACTTC. This sequence encodes CASSPLGVSNDYEQYF.

This clone was seen once. This chain links TRBV7-8 with TRBJ1-3; unclear D gene. The germline V gene encodes CDR1 SGHVS and CDR2 FQNEAQ. Trimming removed 1 base at V and 0 bases at J, with 4 bases between. The CDR3 contains 14 residues. For the CDR3, the DNA is TGTGCCAGCAGCTTAGGAGACTCTGGAAACACCATATATTTT. Its translation is CASSLGDSGNTIYF.

V and J are TRBV28 and TRBJ2-2; TRBD1 might be the D (5 bases). The V end was cut by 6 bases, the J end by 3 bases, with 11 bases between. Germline loops: CDR1 MDHEN, CDR2 SYDVKM. The CDR3 is made up of 14 amino acids. This CDR3 reads CASRSGHYTGELFF. The CDR3 DNA is TGTGCCAGCAGATCAGGGCATTACACCGGGGAGCTGTTTTTT. The variable domain in full, completed from reference TRBV28 and TRBJ2-2, reads DVKVTQSSRYLVKRTGEKVFLECVQDMDHENMFWYRQDPGLGLRLIYFSYDVKMKEKGDIPEGYSVSREKKERFSLILESASTNQTSMYLCASRSGHYTGELFFGEGSRLTVL.

This clone was seen once. CDR3 amino acids: CASAMDTTRSYEQYF. Here the CDR3 DNA reads TGTGCCAGCGCGATGGACACCACCAGGTCCTACGAGCAGTACTTC. The chain couples TRBV27 to TRBJ2-7; D is possibly TRBD1 (5 bases). Germline assignment: CDR1 MNHEY and CDR2 SMNVEV (reference sequence). CDR3 size: 15 residues. Deletions cut 8 bases from V and 1 base from J, with 18 bases between.